This T cell receptor beta chain was captured in a study of cytomegalovirus exposure and HLA in healthy donors. Only one count was recorded for this clone. Nominal health characterized the donors when sampled, though unrecorded immune exposures were likely. This CDR3 is built from 15 residues. V lost 2 bases to trimming and J lost 4 bases; unmatched junction nucleotides: 4. Germline V gene sequence: CDR1 MNHEY, CDR2 SVGAGI. The PCR contained 60 Vbeta and 13 Jbeta primers. The data were produced by immunoSEQ multiplex PCR, yet TCRdb's version contains in-frame clones alone and is incomplete. This table has 95,000 to 100,000 clones, under 80% appearing once.

The TCR sequence derives from a man in his forties in good health and CMV-seronegative. The chain recombines TRBV6-5 with TRBJ2-3, with 9 positions matching TRBD1. The sample was PBMCs. The CDR3: CASSYPGQGSDTQYF. The CDR3 DNA reads as TGTGCCAGCAGTTACCCGGGACAGGGCTCAGATACGCAGTATTTT.